This T cell receptor (beta chain) is from a study of T-cell reconstitution after alpha-beta-depleted transplantation in children. The germline V and J ends were trimmed by 1 base and 3 bases, with 12 bases remaining between them. From germline, CDR1 is SQVTM and CDR2 ANQGSEA. This CDR3 region has 14 residues. A TCRbeta library incorporating unique molecular identifiers was prepared. TCRdb re-called the PCR reads through MiXCR, storing one row per CDR3 protein. The sample holds around 240,000 distinct CDR3 sequences; 8.2% are singletons and the top ten take 6.3%. General study points: At around two months after transplant, the alpha-beta T cells were reportedly derived from several hundred expanded clones that came from non-depleted graft cells. Newly made T cells mostly supplied T-cell counts and diversity one year after transplant. Day-60 TCRbeta diversity that was high in some patients was derived from surviving recipient T cells and thymic progenitors.

This clonotype was picked up many times. Its specificity is not known. The receptor comes from a male patient aged 10-17 years who had a stem cell transplant for acute lymphoblastic leukemia, so the T cells may come from the graft donor. The material was PBMCs, mostly from graft donor cells, obtained 180 days after TCRalphabeta/CD19-depleted stem cell transplant. The chain employs TRBV29-1 and TRBJ1-2; TRBD1 is a possible D gene (5 bases). This chain's CDR3 is CSVEGRGVDYGYTF. As DNA, the CDR3 is TGCAGCGTTGAAGGGCGGGGGGTGGACTATGGCTACACCTTC.